The 19 T cell receptor beta chains below all came from one sample that was sequenced in a study of liver allograft versus peripheral blood T cells. Study at large: Transplanted-liver T cell receptor repertoires were compared with recipients' peripheral blood repertoires.

One entry per CDR3 protein results from TCRdb running MiXCR on the reads. Among about 16,000 distinct CDR3 sequences listed, under 25% were seen once. The receptors were sampled from a human patient who had a liver transplant. Some of the T cells may derive from the graft donor.

On this clonotype: The junction departs from germline at one end; a sequencing error may be responsible. The CDR3, as DNA: TGTACCAGCCGGAACCGCTACGAGCAGTACTTC. Translating gives CTSRNRYEQYF. The chain couples TRBV6-6 to TRBJ2-7, with no clear D. Germline V gene data show CDR1 as MNHNY and CDR2 as SVGAGI (reference sequence). This CDR3 is built from 11 residues.

The gene calls are TRBV28 and TRBJ1-5; tentatively, D is TRBD1 (6 bases). Germline CDR1 is MDHEN and CDR2 is SYDVKM. This CDR3 has 17 residues. The germline V and J ends were trimmed by 5 bases and 4 bases, with 21 bases remaining between them. In nucleotides, the CDR3 is TGTGCCAGCAGTATCCTCGGCTGGGGGGCAGGAAATCAGCCCCAGCATTTT. It codes for CASSILGWGAGNQPQHF.

The chain is built from TRBV6-5 and TRBJ1-5; unclear D gene. There are 15 residues in the CDR3. Germline V gives CDR1 MNHEY, CDR2 SVGAGI. V gave up 6 bases and J gave up 0 bases, with 12 bases separating them. As DNA, the CDR3 is TGTGCCAGCAGACCCGGGCAGATTAGCAATCAGCCCCAGCATTTT. This encodes CASRPGQISNQPQHF.

This clonotype is termed medium-sized (0.01 to 0.1%). The DNA of the CDR3 is TGCAGCGTTAGGGAATCTGGGGCCAACGTCCTGACTTTC. It codes for CSVRESGANVLTF. The V and J genes are TRBV29-1 and TRBJ2-6; D is unclear. Germline lookup yields CDR1 SQVTM and CDR2 ANQGSEA. V lost 5 bases, J lost 1 base, and 6 bases lay in between. The CDR3 is 13 amino acids.

Note on this clonotype: Just one base apart from a much larger clone, this may be a read error. CDR3 amino acids: CACSLGPGNTGELFF. CDR3 nucleotide sequence: TGTGCCTGCAGCTTGGGACCGGGAAACACCGGGGAGCTGTTTTTT. The genes are TRBV6-1 and TRBJ2-2, with D perhaps TRBD1 or TRBD2 (5 bases each). CDR3 length equals 15 residues. Germline CDR1 reads MNHNS; CDR2 reads SASEGT.

The CDR3 spells CASSYPGQGTDTQYF. The CDR3 DNA reads TGTGCCAGCAGCTACCCGGGACAGGGGACAGATACGCAGTATTTT. The genes are TRBV6-5 and TRBJ2-3, with TRBD1 identical over 10 bases. The germline V gene encodes CDR1 MNHEY and CDR2 SVGAGI. The junction had 6 bases not matched to a gene; V was cut back by 6 bases and J by 3 bases. The CDR3 sequence is 15 residues long.

V is TRBV20-1 and J is TRBJ1-2; the D gene is possibly TRBD1 (5 bases). Germline-derived CDR1 and CDR2 are DFQATT and SNEGSKA (reference sequence). V was cut by 1 base and J by 5 bases, with 20 bases left in between. The CDR3 is 16 amino acids. CDR3 coding DNA: TGCAGTGCTAGAGCGGGACTTGGCAAGAGTCTTTATGGCTACACCTTC. Protein product: CSARAGLGKSLYGYTF.

The chain couples TRBV28 to TRBJ2-3; TRBD2 matches at 8 bases. This CDR3 has 15 residues. From germline, CDR1 is MDHEN and CDR2 SYDVKM. Unmatched junction bases numbered 9, after V lost 6 bases and J lost 4 bases. CDR3 in DNA: TGTGCCAGCAGCAAAGGGGTAGCGGGGTCAGATACGCAGTATTTT. Its translation is CASSKGVAGSDTQYF.

V gene TRBV11-1 combines with J gene TRBJ1-1; D is unclear. Germline V gene sequence: CDR1 SGHAT, CDR2 FQDESV (reference sequence). The CDR3 is 16 residues long. Trimming removed 4 bases from V and 6 bases from J, with 21 bases in between. The CDR3 nucleotides read TGTGCCAGCAGCTCTCTCCGGGGAGTCTACTTTTCTGAAGCTTTCTTT. It translates to CASSSLRGVYFSEAFF.

DNA of the CDR3: TGTGCCAGCAGCTTAGGGCGGACACTCAATTCACCCCTCCACTTT. Its protein is CASSLGRTLNSPLHF. This rearrangement joins TRBV11-2 to TRBJ1-6; perhaps TRBD1 as D (5 bases). The germline CDR1 and CDR2 sequences are SGHAT and FQNNGV. This CDR3 contains 15 residues. V gave up 1 base and J gave up 7 bases, with 11 bases separating them.

This clonotype came up a few times. The chain is built from TRBV19 and TRBJ2-7; either TRBD1 or TRBD2 may supply D (6 bases each). Germline assignment: CDR1 LNHDA and CDR2 SQIVND (reference sequence). The CDR3 length is 14 residues. V lost 3 bases to trimming and J lost 6 bases, with 15 bases between them. The CDR3 DNA follows: TGTGCCAGTAGTATCGATCGGCGGGACATCGAGCAGTACTTC. Translating it yields CASSIDRRDIEQYF.

This clonotype was observed at least ten times. The rearrangement uses TRBV18 and TRBJ2-5; a weak D match, TRBD1 (6 bases). V was pared by 4 bases and J by 1 base, with 10 bases between. Per the germline V gene, CDR1 is KGHSH and CDR2 is LQKENI. The CDR3 extends over 14 amino acids. CDR3 sequence reads: CASSRQASQETQYF. In DNA form, the CDR3 reads TGTGCCAGCTCACGACAGGCGTCCCAAGAGACCCAGTACTTC.

This clonotype rates as large. This chain uses TRBV29-1 with TRBJ2-2; 10 bases line up with TRBD2. Germline-derived CDR1 and CDR2 are SQVTM and ANQGSEA. The V and J ends lost 6 bases and 2 bases, in that order; junction bases with no gene match: 3. The CDR3 has 14 residues. CDR3 DNA: TGCAGCGTCCAACTAGCGGGAAACACCGGGGAGCTGTTTTTT. Translating it yields CSVQLAGNTGELFF.

This clonotype is medium-sized within its sample. CDR3 sequence (DNA): TGTGCCACCAGCAGAGATAAGGTAAGGGGCACGAACACTGAAGCTTTCTTT. Translating it yields CATSRDKVRGTNTEAFF. The genes are TRBV15 and TRBJ1-1; perhaps TRBD1 as D (5 bases). This CDR3 has 17 amino acids. V lost 0 bases and J lost 1, with 15 bases in between. Looked up from germline, CDR1 is LNHNV and CDR2 is YYDKDF (reference sequence).

The chain carries TRBV12-3 or TRBV12-4 and TRBJ1-3; weak D call: TRBD1 (6 bases). The CDR3 extends over 14 amino acids. Trimming took 0 bases from V and 4 from J, leaving 7 bases between them. The CDR3 coding sequence is TGTGCCAGCAGTTTAGCTCAGGGGGGAAACACCATATATTTT. It specifies CASSLAQGGNTIYF.

This clonotype has ten or more counts. The chain uses TRBV6-2 or TRBV6-3 and TRBJ2-5; 10 nucleotides agree with TRBD1. J gave up 3 bases and V 6 bases, and 1 base lay outside the gene matches. Germline V gene data show CDR1 as MNHEY and CDR2 as SVGEGT. There are 13 residues in the CDR3. The CDR3 protein is CASSGQGEETQYF. CDR3 coding DNA: TGTGCCAGCAGCGGACAGGGGGAAGAGACCCAGTACTTC.

The CDR3 DNA reads as TGTGCCAGCAGTTCCGGACACGGGGATCCCTCCTACGAGCAGTACTTC. It is translated as CASSSGHGDPSYEQYF. The J gene is TRBJ2-7, the V gene TRBV28; possibly TRBD1 or TRBD2 for D (5 bases each). Between the trimmed V and J ends, which lost 4 bases and 0 bases, there was a span of 16 bases. CDR1 is MDHEN, CDR2 SYDVKM, per germline. The CDR3 consists of 16 residues.

The chain combines TRBV9 with TRBJ2-7; perhaps TRBD1 as D (6 bases). The CDR3 extends over 15 amino acids. The germline CDR1 and CDR2 sequences are SGDLS and YYNGEE. Between the trimmed V and J ends, which lost 0 bases and 6 bases, there was a span of 16 bases. The CDR3 loop is CASSVGGGGGGEQYF. The CDR3 DNA reads TGTGCCAGCAGCGTAGGAGGGGGTGGAGGTGGCGAGCAGTACTTC.

This clonotype was seen many times. The rearrangement uses TRBV18 and TRBJ2-3; 7 nucleotides agree with TRBD2. The J segment lost 4 bases and the V segment lost 4 bases, leaving 8 bases of the junction unmatched. The CDR3 contains 15 residues. Per germline, CDR1 KGHSH and CDR2 LQKENI. CDR3 nucleotides: TGTGCCAGCTCACAAGGCGGGGGAAGGGCAGATACGCAGTATTTT. It translates to CASSQGGGRADTQYF.